The source of this T cell receptor beta chain is a study of T cell repertoires in cytomegalovirus infection (dated by TCRdb to the late 2010s). Study-wide context: Donor HLA type was relevant to the analysis, because carriage of CMV infection together with the matching HLA type was indicated by public TCR beta signatures. Broader findings and caveats from the paper: The ex vivo response was dominated by HLA-C-restricted CMV-specific TCR beta clonotypes, which also provided the single most frequent clonotype in two of eight donors. Carriers of CMV infection plus the relevant HLA type were discriminated by the cumulative frequency of public TCR beta family members in the study cohort and in an independent approximately 360-donor cohort.

Here V drops 4 bases and J drops 14 bases, and the junction holds 9 bases not matched to any gene. Taken from the germline V gene (reference sequence), the CDR1 and CDR2 loops are SEHNR and FQNEAQ. Measured from the cysteine to the phenylalanine, the CDR3 is 13 residues long. The sequence is cut down to CDR3 DNA, 39 bases in frame from base 1. Sequencing relied on an Illumina HiSeq 1500. TCRdb's own reprocessing of the public reads used fastp at Q25 and MiXCR and kept productive beta chains. Identical CDR3 proteins give one entry, which carries the most common genes and DNA. The sample profile shows about 490,000 distinct CDR3 sequences; 15% to 20% of them were found once. About 24% of the sample rests with the top ten. This clonotype was observed at least ten times. What antigen it recognizes has not been identified. Nothing much larger sits one base from this clone, and base qualities are not available.

The V and J genes are TRBV7-9 and TRBJ2-1; the central 9 bases match TRBD1. The sequencing sample was made of CD8+ T cells from PBMCs. The sequence was obtained from a human donor in good health (CMV status not recorded). Some clones in this sample may be carry-over from other donors' samples. The bases read TGTGCCAGCAGCTCAATTAAAGGGGACAGGGAGTTCTTC. Translated, this is CASSSIKGDREFF.